This T cell receptor beta chain was identified in a study of CD8 T cells in Susac syndrome. The study's findings and limits: The TCR sequencing and HLA analysis in the study involved a relatively small number of individuals, as the study acknowledged. Total CD8+ and CD8+ TEMRA repertoires contained about 15 and five Susac-specific public clones, respectively.

The authors reverse transcribed 0.5 to 1 ug RNA with random hexamers. TCRdb re-called the immunoSEQ multiplex PCR reads through MiXCR, storing one row per CDR3 protein. The sample shows some 110,000 distinct CDR3 sequences, approximately 95% of them seen only once. V shed 2 bases and J shed 11 bases, with 6 bases lying between them. CDR3 size: 10 residues. Note on this clonotype: As yet, its antigen is unknown.

CD8+ and CD4+ T cells from blood underwent TCR beta sequencing. Diagnostic criteria defined recently for definite or probable disease were met by the Susac syndrome patients. This TCR derives from a human donor with Susac syndrome. Sequenced: CD8+ T cells from PBMCs. The chain couples TRBV12-3 or TRBV12-4 to TRBJ1-1; D gene uncertain. This chain's CDR3 is CASSLNSAFF. CDR3 in DNA: TGTGCCAGCAGTTTAAATTCGGCTTTCTTT.